A selection of T cell receptor beta chains follows, all from one sample in a study of early T cells in non-severe SARS-CoV-2 infection. TCRdb re-derived calls from the 5' RACE reads in MiXCR, one entry per CDR3 protein. The sample has tens of thousands of distinct CDR3 sequences; approximately 12% are singletons. The source was whole blood, collected at baseline. All receptors come from an adult who was a healthcare worker with PCR-confirmed SARS-CoV-2 infection or an uninfected control (not recorded which). The CDR3 runs from the conserved cysteine through the conserved F or W. The D gene is left open where the match is weak. A clone size is listed for some rows: how often the clone was seen (once, few, many), or a class if it is expanded.

D gene | clone size | J gene | V gene | CDR3 DNA | CDR3 protein
TRBD1 | - | TRBJ2-5 | TRBV20-1 | TGCAGTGCTAGACTGGGACAGGCCCAAGAGACCCAGTACTTC | CSARLGQAQETQYF
- | - | TRBJ2-1 | TRBV12-2 | TGTGCAAGTCGCTCTACGAGCGGGAGGATTCACAATGAGCAGTTCTTC | CASRSTSGRIHNEQFF
- | many | TRBJ2-1 | TRBV18 | TGTGCCAGCTCACTCCATCCCCTCACAAACAATGAGCAGTTCTTC | CASSLHPLTNNEQFF
TRBD1 | - | TRBJ2-5 | TRBV20-1 | TGCAGTGCCCCGGGACAGGGAATGGAAGAGACCCAGTACTTC | CSAPGQGMEETQYF
TRBD2 | few | TRBJ2-7 | TRBV15 | TGTGCCACCTCAAGCGGGGACTCCTACGAGCAGTACTTC | CATSSGDSYEQYF
TRBD1 | few | TRBJ1-3 | TRBV20-1 | TGCAGTGCTATTACAGGGGCTGGAAACACCATATATTTT | CSAITGAGNTIYF
- | few | TRBJ1-4 | TRBV12-3/TRBV12-4 | TGTGCCAGCAGTGGCCCCGGGGGGCCGGAAAAACTGTTTTTT | CASSGPGGPEKLFF
TRBD2 | few | TRBJ2-3 | TRBV3-1 | TGTGCCAGCAGCCAAGAAGCGGTAGCGGGAGTTTCTAAAGATACGCAGTATTTT | CASSQEAVAGVSKDTQYF
- | - | TRBJ2-7 | TRBV14 | TGTGCCAGCAGCCAGCAGGAGAGAAGCTACGAGCAGTACTTC | CASSQQERSYEQYF
- | - | TRBJ2-5 | TRBV6-1 | TGTGCCAGCAGTGAAAATTTCAGGGGAGAGACCCAGTACTTC | CASSENFRGETQYF
- | few | TRBJ2-5 | TRBV20-1 | TGCAGCCTGACCCGGGACATATCAGAGACCCAGTACTTC | CSLTRDISETQYF
TRBD2 | few | TRBJ2-1 | TRBV11-1 | TGTGCCAGCAGCTCTTTAGCGGGAGGGCCCTACAATGAGCAGTTCTTC | CASSSLAGGPYNEQFF
TRBD2 | - | TRBJ2-1 | TRBV5-1 | TGCGCCAGCAGCACCTCCCGACTAGCGGGAGGGCCTAATGAGCAGTTCTTC | CASSTSRLAGGPNEQFF
TRBD1 | - | TRBJ2-5 | TRBV24-1 | TGTGCCACCAGCGGGACAGGGGGCATTGGCCAAGAGACCCAGTACTTC | CATSGTGGIGQETQYF
- | few | TRBJ2-7 | TRBV7-6 | TGTGCCAGCAGCTTAGGGACAGCAGGCTACGAGCAGTACTTC | CASSLGTAGYEQYF
- | - | TRBJ2-5 | TRBV28 | TGTGCCAGCAGTTTAACTGGTCCGCAAGAGACCCAGTACTTC | CASSLTGPQETQYF
- | - | TRBJ2-3 | TRBV6-1 | TGTGCCAGCAGTGATAAACAGGGGACTAGGCGGACAGATACGCAGTATTTT | CASSDKQGTRRTDTQYF
- | - | TRBJ1-5 | TRBV5-1 | TGCGCCAGCAGCCTAGACAGCAACAATCAGCCCCAGCATTTT | CASSLDSNNQPQHF
- | - | TRBJ2-7 | TRBV7-8 | TGTGCCAGCAGCTTAGTAGGGGACGAGCAGTACTTC | CASSLVGDEQYF
- | many | TRBJ2-7 | TRBV19 | TGTGCCAGTAGTACCGCTGGACAGATCTACGAGCAGTACTTC | CASSTAGQIYEQYF
TRBD2 | - | TRBJ2-3 | TRBV29-1 | TGCAGCGTCGACCTAGCGGGAGTGGTCGGAGATACGCAGTATTTT | CSVDLAGVVGDTQYF
- | - | TRBJ1-5 | TRBV6-5 | TGTGCCAGCAGTTACTCGAGTAGCGGCTCGGCCCAGCATTTT | CASSYSSSGSAQHF
- | many | TRBJ1-5 | TRBV29-1 | TGCAGCGTTGTCATCACAGGGAGCCAGCCCCAGCATTTT | CSVVITGSQPQHF
TRBD2 | - | TRBJ2-3 | TRBV3-1 | TGTGCCAGCAGCCCGCCCCTGCGGGGGTTGGCAGATACGCAGTATTTT | CASSPPLRGLADTQYF
- | many | TRBJ2-7 | TRBV20-1 | TGCAGTGCTAGGGCAGCAAATACCTACGAGCAGTACTTC | CSARAANTYEQYF
- | few | TRBJ1-2 | TRBV18 | TGTGCCAGCTCACCATTTGGCCAGGGGTCCGATGGCTACACCTTC | CASSPFGQGSDGYTF
TRBD2 | - | TRBJ2-7 | TRBV3-1 | TGTGCCAGCAGCCAGCTAGCGGGGGCTTACGAGCAGTACTTC | CASSQLAGAYEQYF
- | few | TRBJ1-5 | TRBV29-1 | TGCAGCGTCACCGAAGACAGGAGCAATCAGCCCCAGCATTTT | CSVTEDRSNQPQHF
TRBD1 | - | TRBJ2-7 | TRBV9 | TGTGCCAGCAGCTTAACGGGACAGGGCCTCTACGAGCAGTACTTC | CASSLTGQGLYEQYF
- | - | TRBJ2-7 | TRBV28 | TGTGCCAGCAGCACCCCGGGGGCTCGGGAGCAGTACTTC | CASSTPGAREQYF
- | many | TRBJ1-1 | TRBV5-1 | TGCGCCAGCAGCTTGGCCGGCAGGAACACTGAAGCTTTCTTT | CASSLAGRNTEAFF
TRBD2 | few | TRBJ2-7 | TRBV5-4 | TGTGCCAGCAGCTTGGGGACTAGCGGAACCTACGAGCAGTACTTC | CASSLGTSGTYEQYF
- | few | TRBJ2-1 | TRBV19 | TGTGCCAGTAGTCCCATAGCGCGTCTTAAACTCTACAATGAGCAGTTCTTC | CASSPIARLKLYNEQFF
TRBD1 | few | TRBJ2-2 | TRBV15 | TGTGCCACCAGCGCACCGGGACAGAGGGTGTCCGGGGAGCTGTTTTTT | CATSAPGQRVSGELFF
- | - | TRBJ1-1 | TRBV18 | TGTGCCAGCTCACCCACGACAGATTTTGAAGCTTTCTTT | CASSPTTDFEAFF
TRBD1 | - | TRBJ2-5 | TRBV11-2 | TGTGCCAGCACTACCCCCTCGACAGGGTTGGTGGAGACCCAGTACTTC | CASTTPSTGLVETQYF
TRBD2 | - | TRBJ2-1 | TRBV24-1 | TGTGCCACCAGTCAGTCGGGACTAGGATACAATGAGCAGTTCTTC | CATSQSGLGYNEQFF
- | - | TRBJ2-2 | TRBV7-9 | TGTGCCAGCAGCTTGGATCAGCTGTTTTTT | CASSLDQLFF
- | - | TRBJ1-4 | TRBV5-6 | TGTGCCAGCAACCGATACCTGGCCGATGCCGACGGGAATGAAAAACTGTTTTTT | CASNRYLADADGNEKLFF
- | few | TRBJ2-7 | TRBV10-3 | TGTGCCATCAGTGAAGGGCGATCCTACGAGCAGTACTTC | CAISEGRSYEQYF
- | once | TRBJ1-2 | TRBV11-2 | TGTGCCAGCAGCTTAGGGGATACCTATGGCTACACCTTC | CASSLGDTYGYTF
- | - | TRBJ1-3 | TRBV10-3 | TGTGCCACCCTCTCGGGAAACACCATATATTTT | CATLSGNTIYF
- | - | TRBJ2-7 | TRBV25-1 | TGTGCCTCCGGCGGGTCCCCCCTCTACGAGCAGTACTTC | CASGGSPLYEQYF
TRBD2 | - | TRBJ2-7 | TRBV2 | TGTGCCAGCAACCGACTAGCGGGAGGGAGCTACGAGCAGTACTTC | CASNRLAGGSYEQYF
- | few | TRBJ1-3 | TRBV4-2 | TGTGCCAGCAGCCAAGAGGCGGGGGGGACCGGAAACACCATATATTTT | CASSQEAGGTGNTIYF
TRBD2 | few | TRBJ2-1 | TRBV5-1 | TGCGCCAGCAGCTCCCCGGGACTAGCGGGACTCCGCTACAATGAGCAGTTCTTC | CASSSPGLAGLRYNEQFF